Here is one T cell receptor (beta chain) with its context. As originally analysed: Amplification of reference gene primers was used by the study to estimate nucleated cell counts. Here immunoSEQ multiplex PCR was the method, and the copy in TCRdb shows in-frame clones only, minus some. V, J and clone size are those of that table, while D and trimming were read from the DNA. Found here are more than 350,000 clones, 80% to 90% of them singletons; the top ten hold about 1%. There are 17 residues in the CDR3. Germline V gene data show CDR1 as LGHDT and CDR2 as YNNKEL (reference sequence). Between the trimmed V and J ends, which lost 4 bases and 4 bases, there was a span of 22 bases. Individuals drawn from 20 to 25 US areas were roughly 18 to 95 years old. Two negative PCRs, clearance, or symptom resolution were required of recovered Cohort 3 donors. This sample is part of a study of blood T cell repertoires in COVID-19.

The sequence was obtained from a young man who had recovered from COVID-19. Material for sequencing was PBMCs or T cells enriched from blood (not recorded which). V is TRBV3-1 (or the pseudogene TRBV3-2) and J is TRBJ1-1; D might be TRBD1 (5 bases). Written as DNA, the CDR3 is TGTGCCAGCAGCCTAAACAGGCTGCGGGATGGGGGCACTGAAGCTTTCTTT. Residues: CASSLNRLRDGGTEAFF.